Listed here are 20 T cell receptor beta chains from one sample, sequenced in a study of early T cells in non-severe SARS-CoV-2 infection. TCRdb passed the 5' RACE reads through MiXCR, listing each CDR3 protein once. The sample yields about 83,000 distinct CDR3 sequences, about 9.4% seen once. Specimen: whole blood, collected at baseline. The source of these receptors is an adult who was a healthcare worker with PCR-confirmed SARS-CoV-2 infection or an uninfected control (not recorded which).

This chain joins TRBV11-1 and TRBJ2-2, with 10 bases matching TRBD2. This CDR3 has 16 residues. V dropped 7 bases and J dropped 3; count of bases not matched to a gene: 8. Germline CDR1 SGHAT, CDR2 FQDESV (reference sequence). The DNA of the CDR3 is TGTGCCAGCAAAGGTCGGACTAGCGGATACACCGGGGAGCTGTTTTTT. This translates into CASKGRTSGYTGELFF.

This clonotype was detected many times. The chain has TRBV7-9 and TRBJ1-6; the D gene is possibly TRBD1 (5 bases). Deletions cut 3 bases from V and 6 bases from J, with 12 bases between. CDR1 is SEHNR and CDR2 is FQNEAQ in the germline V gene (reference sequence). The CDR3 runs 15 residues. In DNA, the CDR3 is TGTGCCAGCAGCTTGACTTTACAGGCTAATTCACCCCTCCACTTT. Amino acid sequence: CASSLTLQANSPLHF. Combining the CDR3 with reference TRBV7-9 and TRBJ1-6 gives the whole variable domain DTGVSQNPRHKITKRGQNVTFRCDPISEHNRLYWYRQTLGQGPEFLTYFQNEAQLEKSRLLSDRFSAERPKGSFSTLEIQRTEQGDSAMYLCASSLTLQANSPLHFGNGTRLTVT.

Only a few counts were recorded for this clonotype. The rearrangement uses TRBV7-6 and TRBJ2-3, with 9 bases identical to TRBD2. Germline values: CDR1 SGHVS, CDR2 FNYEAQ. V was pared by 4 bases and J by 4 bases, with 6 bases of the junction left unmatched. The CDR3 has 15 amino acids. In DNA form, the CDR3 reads TGTGCCAGCAGCTCCGGGACTAGCCTCCCAGATACGCAGTATTTT. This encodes CASSSGTSLPDTQYF.

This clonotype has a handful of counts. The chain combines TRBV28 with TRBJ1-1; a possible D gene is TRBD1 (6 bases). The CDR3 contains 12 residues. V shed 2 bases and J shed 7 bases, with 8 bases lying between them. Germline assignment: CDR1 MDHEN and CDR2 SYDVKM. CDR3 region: CASSLRGSEAFF. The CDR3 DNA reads TGTGCCAGCAGTTTAAGGGGGAGTGAAGCTTTCTTT.

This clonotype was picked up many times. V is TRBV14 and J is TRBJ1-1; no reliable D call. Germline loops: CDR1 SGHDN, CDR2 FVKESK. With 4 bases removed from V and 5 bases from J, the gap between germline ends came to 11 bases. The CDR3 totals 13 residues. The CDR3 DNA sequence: TGTGCCAGCAGCCTGAACAGTGGGACTGAAGCTTTCTTT. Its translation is CASSLNSGTEAFF.

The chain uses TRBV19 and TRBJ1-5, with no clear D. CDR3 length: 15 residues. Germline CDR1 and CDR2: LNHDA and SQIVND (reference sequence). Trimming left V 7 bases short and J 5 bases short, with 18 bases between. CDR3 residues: CASNQPTTLHQPQHF. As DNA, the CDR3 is TGTGCCAGTAACCAGCCAACAACCCTCCATCAGCCCCAGCATTTT.

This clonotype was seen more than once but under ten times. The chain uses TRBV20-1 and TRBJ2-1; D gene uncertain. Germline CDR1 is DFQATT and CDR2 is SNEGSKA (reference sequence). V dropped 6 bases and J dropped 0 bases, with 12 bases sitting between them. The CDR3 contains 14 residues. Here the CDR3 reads CSALSPTSYNEQFF. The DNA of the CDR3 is TGCAGTGCGCTTAGCCCTACCTCCTACAATGAGCAGTTCTTC.

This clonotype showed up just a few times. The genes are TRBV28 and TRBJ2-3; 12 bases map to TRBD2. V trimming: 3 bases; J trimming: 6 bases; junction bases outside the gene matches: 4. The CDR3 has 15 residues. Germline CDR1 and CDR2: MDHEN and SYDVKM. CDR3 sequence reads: CASSFLAGGPDTQYF. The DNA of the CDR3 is TGTGCCAGCAGTTTTCTAGCGGGAGGGCCTGATACGCAGTATTTT.

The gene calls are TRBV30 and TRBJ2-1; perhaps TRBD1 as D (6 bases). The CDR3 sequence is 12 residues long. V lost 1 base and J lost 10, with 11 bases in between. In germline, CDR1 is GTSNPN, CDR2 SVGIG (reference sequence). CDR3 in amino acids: CAWSASDREQFF. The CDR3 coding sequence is TGTGCCTGGAGTGCTTCAGACAGGGAGCAGTTCTTC.

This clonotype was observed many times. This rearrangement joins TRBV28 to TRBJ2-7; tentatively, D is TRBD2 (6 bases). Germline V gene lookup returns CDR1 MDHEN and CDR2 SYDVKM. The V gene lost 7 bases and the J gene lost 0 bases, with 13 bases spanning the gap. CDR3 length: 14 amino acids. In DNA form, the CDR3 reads TGTGCCAGCACCCGAGCGGGCCTCTCCTACGAGCAGTACTTC. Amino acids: CASTRAGLSYEQYF.

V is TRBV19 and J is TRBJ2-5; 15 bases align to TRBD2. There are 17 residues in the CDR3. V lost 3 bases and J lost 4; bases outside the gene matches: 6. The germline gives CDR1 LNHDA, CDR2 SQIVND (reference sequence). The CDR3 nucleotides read TGTGCCAGTAGTATCCCGGGACTAGCGGGAGGAGGAGAGACCCAGTACTTC. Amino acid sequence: CASSIPGLAGGGETQYF.

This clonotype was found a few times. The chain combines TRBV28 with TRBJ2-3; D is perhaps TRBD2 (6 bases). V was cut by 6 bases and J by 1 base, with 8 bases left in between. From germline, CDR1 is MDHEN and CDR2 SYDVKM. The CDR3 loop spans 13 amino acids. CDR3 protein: CASRRGGTDTQYF. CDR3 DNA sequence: TGTGCCAGCAGGCGGGGTGGCACAGATACGCAGTATTTT.

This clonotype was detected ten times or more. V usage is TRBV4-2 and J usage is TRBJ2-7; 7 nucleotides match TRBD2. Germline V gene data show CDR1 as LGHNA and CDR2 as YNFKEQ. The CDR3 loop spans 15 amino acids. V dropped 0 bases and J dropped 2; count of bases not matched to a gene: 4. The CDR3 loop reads CASSQEASGTYEQYF. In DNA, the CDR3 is TGTGCCAGCAGCCAAGAGGCTAGCGGTACCTACGAGCAGTACTTC.

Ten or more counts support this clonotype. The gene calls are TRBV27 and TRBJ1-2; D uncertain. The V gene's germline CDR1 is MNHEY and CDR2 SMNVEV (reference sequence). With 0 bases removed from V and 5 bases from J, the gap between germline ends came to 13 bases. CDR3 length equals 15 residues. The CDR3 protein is CASSLSAAGLYGYTF. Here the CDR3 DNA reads TGTGCCAGCAGTTTATCAGCCGCAGGATTATATGGCTACACCTTC.

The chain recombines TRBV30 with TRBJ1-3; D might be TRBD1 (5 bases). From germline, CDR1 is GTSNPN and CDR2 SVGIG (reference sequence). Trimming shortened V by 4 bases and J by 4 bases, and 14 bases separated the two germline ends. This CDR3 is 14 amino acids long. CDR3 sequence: CAWKGSRVGNTIYF. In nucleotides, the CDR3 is TGTGCCTGGAAAGGTAGCAGGGTCGGAAACACCATATATTTT.

DNA for the CDR3: TGTGCCAGCGAACAGGGATCGGTTCATGGCTACACCTTC. It specifies CASEQGSVHGYTF. The chain has TRBV28 and TRBJ1-2; D perhaps matches TRBD1 (6 bases). Per germline, CDR1 MDHEN and CDR2 SYDVKM. Trimming shortened V by 8 bases and J by 6 bases, and 16 bases separated the two germline ends. The CDR3 sequence is 13 residues long.

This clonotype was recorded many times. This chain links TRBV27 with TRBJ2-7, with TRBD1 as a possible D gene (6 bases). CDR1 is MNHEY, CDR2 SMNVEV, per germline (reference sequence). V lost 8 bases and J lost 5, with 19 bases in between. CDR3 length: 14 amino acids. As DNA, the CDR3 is TGTGCCAGCGGCCCAGGACAGATATCAGACGAGCAGTACTTC. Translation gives CASGPGQISDEQYF.

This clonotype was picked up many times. The CDR3 protein is CASSQTSGRALVYNEQFF. In nucleotides, the CDR3 is TGTGCCAGCAGCCAGACTAGCGGGAGGGCCCTCGTCTACAATGAGCAGTTCTTC. The genes are TRBV3-1 and TRBJ2-1, with 14 bases fitting TRBD2. J was trimmed by 3 bases and V by 3 bases; bases with no gene match: 7. The CDR3 has 18 residues. Germline CDR1 is LGHDT and CDR2 is YNNKEL (reference sequence).

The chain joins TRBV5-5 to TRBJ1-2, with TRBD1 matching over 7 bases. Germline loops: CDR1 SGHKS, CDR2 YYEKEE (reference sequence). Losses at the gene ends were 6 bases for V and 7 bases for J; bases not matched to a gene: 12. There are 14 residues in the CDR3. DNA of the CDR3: TGTGCCAGCACTTCGACAGGGTTCCCTGGTGGCTACACCTTC. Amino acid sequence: CASTSTGFPGGYTF.

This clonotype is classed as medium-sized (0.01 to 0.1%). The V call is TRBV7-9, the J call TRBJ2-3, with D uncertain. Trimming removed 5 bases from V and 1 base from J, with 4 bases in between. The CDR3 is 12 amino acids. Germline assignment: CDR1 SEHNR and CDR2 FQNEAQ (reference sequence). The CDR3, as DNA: TGTGCCAGCAGCAGGGGCACAGATACGCAGTATTTT. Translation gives CASSRGTDTQYF. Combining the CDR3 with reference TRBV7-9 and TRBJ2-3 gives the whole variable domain DTGVSQNPRHKITKRGQNVTFRCDPISEHNRLYWYRQTLGQGPEFLTYFQNEAQLEKSRLLSDRFSAERPKGSFSTLEIQRTEQGDSAMYLCASSRGTDTQYFGPGTRLTVL.